The T cell receptor beta chain under discussion was sequenced for a study of cytomegalovirus exposure and HLA in healthy donors. Study at large: Early on, a data release was issued that held roughly 80 million unique TCRs from HLA-typed donors. General observations from the study: The analysis excluded some indistinguishable V segments, including TRBV6-2 and TRBV6-3.

Notes on this clone: Its antigen is currently unknown.

A multiplex PCR was run with 60 Vbeta primers and 13 Jbeta primers. The method was immunoSEQ multiplex PCR; TCRdb's version includes in-frame clones alone and lacks a portion of them. The table records about 210,000 clones, more than 75% of them present only once. CDR1 is SNHLY, CDR2 FYNNEI, per germline. The CDR3 runs 16 residues. V gave up 6 bases and J gave up 0 bases; unmatched junction bases: 3. The rearrangement joins TRBV2 to TRBJ2-6; 9 bases align to TRBD1. The clonotype originates from a man aged 40-50 years in good health and CMV-seropositive. The sequencing sample was made of PBMCs. This CDR3 reads CASRGQGRSGANVLTF. The DNA of the CDR3 is TGTGCCAGCAGGGGACAGGGACGCTCTGGGGCCAACGTCCTGACTTTC.